Listed here are 15 T cell receptor beta chains from one sample, sequenced in a study of T cells expressing NK-cell markers. TCRdb reanalyzed the 5' RACE reads and collapses them to one entry per CDR3 protein, without DNA. Across 500,000 to 700,000 distinct CDR3 sequences, the top ten clones capture approximately 3.6% of the sample. Sequencing used blood T cells: a sorted CD56 or NKG2C T cell subset, CD4+ or CD8+ T cells, or bulk PBMC T cells (not recorded which). The receptor set was obtained from a man aged 18 to 30 in good health.

The rearrangement joins TRBV18 to TRBJ1-5; the TCRdb D gene call, TRBD1, has no DNA to confirm it. The length of the CDR3 is 16 residues. In germline, CDR1 is KGHSH, CDR2 LQKENI. This CDR3 reads CASSPLPQGIDQPQHF.

The V and J genes are TRBV6-1 and TRBJ2-7; TCRdb's D call, TRBD2, is unchecked because there is no DNA. CDR3 length equals 16 residues. Germline V gene sequence: CDR1 MNHNS, CDR2 SASEGT. The CDR3 protein is CASSEGSGLQSYEQYF.

The CDR3 loop is CASSLGGGSMNEQFF. The J gene is TRBJ2-1, the V gene TRBV5-1; TCRdb indicates TRBD2, and absent DNA this call remains unverified. Per germline, CDR1 SGHRS and CDR2 YFSETQ. There are 15 residues in the CDR3.

CDR3 protein: CASSRPLQGHEQFF. The chain carries TRBV4-1 and TRBJ2-1; TCRdb calls TRBD1, which cannot be checked without DNA. CDR3 length equals 14 residues. Germline CDR1 reads MGHRA; CDR2 reads YSYEKL.

This chain joins TRBV6-5 and TRBJ2-5; TCRdb selects TRBD2, and the lack of DNA leaves this call unchecked. Germline V gene lookup returns CDR1 MNHEY and CDR2 SVGAGI. This CDR3 has 11 residues. CDR3 protein: CATQGGETQYF.

The chain is built from TRBV6-1 and TRBJ1-1; TCRdb calls TRBD1, which cannot be checked without DNA. Germline V gives CDR1 MNHNS, CDR2 SASEGT. The CDR3 totals 15 residues. The CDR3 protein is CASRKLPRVSTEAFF.

V gene TRBV12-3 or TRBV12-4 combines with J gene TRBJ2-7; TCRdb names TRBD1, which stays unverified in the absence of DNA. CDR3 length equals 16 residues. CDR3 sequence reads: CASSPRDNLLSYEQYF.

The V and J genes are TRBV5-6 and TRBJ1-6; the TRBD1 assignment by TCRdb is unverifiable without DNA. Per germline, CDR1 SGHDT and CDR2 YYEEEE. The CDR3 extends over 14 amino acids. CDR3 residues: CASSPLGGNSPLHF.

This rearrangement joins TRBV12-3 or TRBV12-4 to TRBJ1-2; the TRBD1 assignment by TCRdb is unverifiable without DNA. CDR3 length equals 16 residues. CDR3 sequence: CASSLARDSKFYGYTF.

This chain connects TRBV30 to TRBJ2-5; the TRBD1 assignment by TCRdb is unverifiable without DNA. The CDR3 spans 13 residues. The germline V gene has CDR1 GTSNPN and CDR2 SVGIG (reference sequence). CDR3 sequence reads: CAWSAGTRETQYF.

V usage is TRBV20-1 and J usage is TRBJ2-1; with no DNA, the TCRdb D assignment of TRBD2 cannot be verified. The CDR3 contains 14 residues. CDR1 is DFQATT, CDR2 SNEGSKA, per germline (reference sequence). The CDR3 region is CSAKGLADYNEQFF.

The gene calls are TRBV3-1 and TRBJ2-1; TCRdb's D gene call, TRBD1, goes unchecked for lack of DNA. Germline values: CDR1 LGHDT, CDR2 YNNKEL (reference sequence). CDR3 length: 16 amino acids. The CDR3 loop is CASSQFPRQAHNEQFF.

The chain links TRBV9 to TRBJ1-3. From germline, CDR1 is SGDLS and CDR2 YYNGEE. This CDR3 region has 16 residues. The chain's CDR3 is CASSERDWSSGNTIYF.

J is TRBJ1-1 and V is TRBV5-5; there is no DNA to check the TCRdb D call of TRBD1. The germline gives CDR1 SGHKS, CDR2 YYEKEE (reference sequence). The CDR3 runs to 15 residues. This chain's CDR3 is CASSRDRGYKTEAFF.

The chain recombines TRBV29-1 with TRBJ1-2. The CDR3 has 15 residues. Looked up from germline, CDR1 is SQVTM and CDR2 is ANQGSEA. This CDR3 is CSVEGQPVANYGYTF. The full variable domain, in which reference TRBV29-1 and TRBJ1-2 provide the parts outside the CDR3, is SAVISQKPSRDICQRGTSLTIQCQVDSQVTMMFWYRQQPGQSLTLIATANQGSEATYESGFVIDKFPISRPNLTFSTLTVSNMSPEDSSIYLCSVEGQPVANYGYTFGSGTRLTVV.